The T cell receptor beta chain under discussion was sequenced for a study of blood T cell repertoires in COVID-19. About the study: Sources were T cells, B-cell-depleted T cells, or PBMCs; the material itself was cDNA or gDNA.

The germline gives CDR1 SGHTS, CDR2 YDEGEE. The CDR3 is made up of 16 amino acids. V lost 2 bases and J 7 bases, leaving 21 bases between the germline ends. Study processing details: Scientists estimated how many nucleated cells there were by amplifying reference gene primers. Repertoires were generated with immunoSEQ multiplex PCR, while TCRdb's copy carries only in-frame clones and drops some. V, J and clone size were drawn from that table, and D and trimming were deduced from the DNA. The sample includes about 170,000 clones, 85% to 90% of them seen just once. Sequencing was performed on peripheral blood. The rearrangement uses TRBV5-8 and TRBJ1-2; D is possibly TRBD1 (5 bases). The TCR originated in a woman aged 80 or over in a cohort sampled during active or convalescent COVID-19. Here the CDR3 DNA reads TGTGCCAGCAGCTTTCCCAGGGCGGACGGGCGCGGTGGCTACACCTTC. Protein product: CASSFPRADGRGGYTF.